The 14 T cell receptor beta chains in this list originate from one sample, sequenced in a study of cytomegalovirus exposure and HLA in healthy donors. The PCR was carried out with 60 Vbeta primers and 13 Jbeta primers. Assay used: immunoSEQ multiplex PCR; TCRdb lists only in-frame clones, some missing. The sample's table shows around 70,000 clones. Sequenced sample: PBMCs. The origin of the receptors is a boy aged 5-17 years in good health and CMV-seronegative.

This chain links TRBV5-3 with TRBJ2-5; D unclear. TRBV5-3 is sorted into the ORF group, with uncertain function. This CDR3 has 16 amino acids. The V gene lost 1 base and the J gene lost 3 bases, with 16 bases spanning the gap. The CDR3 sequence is CARSLTSPAEEETQYF. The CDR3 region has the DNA TGTGCCAGAAGCTTGACCTCACCCGCAGAAGAAGAGACCCAGTACTTC.

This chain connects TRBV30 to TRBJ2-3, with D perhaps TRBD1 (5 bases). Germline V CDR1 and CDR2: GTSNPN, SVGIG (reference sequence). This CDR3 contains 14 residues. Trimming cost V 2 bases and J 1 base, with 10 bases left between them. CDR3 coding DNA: TGTGCCTGGAGTAAAGGGGATGGCACAGATACGCAGTATTTT. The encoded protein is CAWSKGDGTDTQYF.

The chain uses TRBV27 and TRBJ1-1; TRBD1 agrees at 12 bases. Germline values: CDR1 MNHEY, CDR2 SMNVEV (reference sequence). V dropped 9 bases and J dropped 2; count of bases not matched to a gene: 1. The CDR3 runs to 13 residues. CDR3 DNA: TGTGCCAGTGGGACAGGGGGCAACACTGAAGCTTTCTTT. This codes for CASGTGGNTEAFF.

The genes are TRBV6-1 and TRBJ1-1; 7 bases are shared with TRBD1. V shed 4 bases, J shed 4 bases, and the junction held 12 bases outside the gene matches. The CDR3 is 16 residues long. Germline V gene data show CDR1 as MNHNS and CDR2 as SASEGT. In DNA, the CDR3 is TGTGCCAGCAGTGGTCCCTTTACAGGGGTCGGCACTGAAGCTTTCTTT. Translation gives CASSGPFTGVGTEAFF.

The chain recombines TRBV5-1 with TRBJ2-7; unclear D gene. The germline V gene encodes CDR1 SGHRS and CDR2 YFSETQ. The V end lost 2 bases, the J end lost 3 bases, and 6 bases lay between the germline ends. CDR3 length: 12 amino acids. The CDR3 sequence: CASSFNIYEQYF. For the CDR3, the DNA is TGCGCCAGCAGCTTTAATATCTACGAGCAGTACTTC.

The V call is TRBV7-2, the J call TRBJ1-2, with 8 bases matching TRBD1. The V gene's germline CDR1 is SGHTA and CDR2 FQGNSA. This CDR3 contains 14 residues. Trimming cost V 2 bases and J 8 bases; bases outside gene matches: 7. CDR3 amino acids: CASSLRQGAPGYTF. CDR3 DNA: TGTGCCAGCAGCTTAAGGCAGGGGGCGCCGGGCTACACCTTC.

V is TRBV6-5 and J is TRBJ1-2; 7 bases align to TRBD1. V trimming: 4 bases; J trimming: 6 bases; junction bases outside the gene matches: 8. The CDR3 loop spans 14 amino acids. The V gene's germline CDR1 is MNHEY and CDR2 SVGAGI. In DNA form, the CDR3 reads TGTGCCAGCAGTTCGACAGGGATAGCGGATGGCTACACCTTC. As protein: CASSSTGIADGYTF.

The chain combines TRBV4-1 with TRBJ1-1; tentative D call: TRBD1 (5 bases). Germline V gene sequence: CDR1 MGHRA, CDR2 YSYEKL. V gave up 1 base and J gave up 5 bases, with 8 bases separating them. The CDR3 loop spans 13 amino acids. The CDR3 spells CASSQVGGTEAFF. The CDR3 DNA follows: TGCGCCAGCAGCCAAGTTGGGGGGACTGAAGCTTTCTTT.

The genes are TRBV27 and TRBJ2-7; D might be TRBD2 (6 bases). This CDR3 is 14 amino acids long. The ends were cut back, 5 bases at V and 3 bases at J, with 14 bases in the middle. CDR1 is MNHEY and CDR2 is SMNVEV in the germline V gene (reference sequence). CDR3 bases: TGTGCCAGCAGTCTAGGACTAACGGGCTACGAGCAGTACTTC. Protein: CASSLGLTGYEQYF.

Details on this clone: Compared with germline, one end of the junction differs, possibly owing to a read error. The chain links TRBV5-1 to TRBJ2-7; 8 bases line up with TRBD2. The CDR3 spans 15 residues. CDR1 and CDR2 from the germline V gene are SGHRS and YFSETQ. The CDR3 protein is CASSLGGSGAYEQSF. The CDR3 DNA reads TGCGCCAGCAGCTTGGGGGGTAGCGGGGCCTACGAGCAGTCCTTC.

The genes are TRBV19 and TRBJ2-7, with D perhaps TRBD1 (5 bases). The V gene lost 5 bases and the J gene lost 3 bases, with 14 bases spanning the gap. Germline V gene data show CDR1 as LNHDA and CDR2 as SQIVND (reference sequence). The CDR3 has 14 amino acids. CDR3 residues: CASSPRKGNYEQYF. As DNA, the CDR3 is TGTGCCAGTAGTCCGCGAAAGGGGAACTACGAGCAGTACTTC.

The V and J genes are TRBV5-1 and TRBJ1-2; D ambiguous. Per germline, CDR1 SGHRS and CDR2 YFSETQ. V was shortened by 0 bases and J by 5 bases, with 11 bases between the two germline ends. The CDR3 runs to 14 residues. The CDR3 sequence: CASSLGRPMYGYTF. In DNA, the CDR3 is TGCGCCAGCAGCTTGGGCAGGCCAATGTATGGCTACACCTTC.

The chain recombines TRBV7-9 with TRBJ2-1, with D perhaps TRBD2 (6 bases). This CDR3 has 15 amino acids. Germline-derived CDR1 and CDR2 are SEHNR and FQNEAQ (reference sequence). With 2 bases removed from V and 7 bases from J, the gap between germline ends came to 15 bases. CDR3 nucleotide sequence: TGTGCCAGCAGCTTAAACCCCGGGAGAAGAAATGAGCAGTTCTTC. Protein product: CASSLNPGRRNEQFF.

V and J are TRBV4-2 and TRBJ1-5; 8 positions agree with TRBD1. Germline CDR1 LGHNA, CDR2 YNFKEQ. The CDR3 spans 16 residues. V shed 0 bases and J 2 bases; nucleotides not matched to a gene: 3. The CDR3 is CASSQDLDRGNQPQHF. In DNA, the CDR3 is TGTGCCAGCAGCCAAGATCTGGACAGGGGCAATCAGCCCCAGCATTTT.